Below are 22 T cell receptor beta chains sequenced from a single sample in a study of blood T cell repertoires in COVID-19. Sequenced by immunoSEQ multiplex PCR; TCRdb stores in-frame clones only, minus some. Here the sample spans 80,000 to 95,000 clones, approximately 81% being singletons. The sequenced material came from peripheral blood. These TCRs come from a man older than 75 with acute or convalescent COVID-19.

V usage is TRBV29-1 and J usage is TRBJ1-1, with a tentative D call TRBD1 (6 bases). The germline V gene encodes CDR1 SQVTM and CDR2 ANQGSEA. Deletions cut 3 bases from V and 1 base from J, with 12 bases between. This CDR3 is built from 14 residues. CDR3 sequence: CSVDQGRRNTEAFF. The CDR3 DNA follows: TGCAGCGTTGATCAGGGGCGGAGGAACACTGAAGCTTTCTTT. Complete variable domain (other parts from reference TRBV29-1 and TRBJ1-1): SAVISQKPSRDICQRGTSLTIQCQVDSQVTMMFWYRQQPGQSLTLIATANQGSEATYESGFVIDKFPISRPNLTFSTLTVSNMSPEDSSIYLCSVDQGRRNTEAFFGQGTRLTVV.

This chain connects TRBV5-1 to TRBJ2-2; 8 bases match TRBD1. The germline CDR1 and CDR2 sequences are SGHRS and YFSETQ. The CDR3 consists of 15 residues. V was clipped by 6 bases and J by 1 base; unmatched bases: 5. In DNA, the CDR3 is TGCGCCAGCATATCCGGGACAGGGAACACCGGGGAGCTGTTTTTT. It yields the protein CASISGTGNTGELFF. The whole variable domain, remainder taken from reference TRBV5-1 and TRBJ2-2, is KAGVTQTPRYLIKTRGQQVTLSCSPISGHRSVSWYQQTPGQGLQFLFEYFSETQRNKGNFPGRFSGRQFSNSRSEMNVSTLELGDSALYLCASISGTGNTGELFFGEGSRLTVL.

This chain connects TRBV2 to TRBJ2-1, with D possibly matching TRBD1 (5 bases). This CDR3 has 15 residues. Trimming cost V 3 bases and J 0 bases, with 9 bases left between them. CDR1 and CDR2 from the germline V gene are SNHLY and FYNNEI. The CDR3 DNA sequence: TGTGCCAGCAGTGACACAGGTACCTCCTACAATGAGCAGTTCTTC. Protein product: CASSDTGTSYNEQFF.

The rearrangement uses TRBV28 and TRBJ2-3, with 7 bases fitting TRBD1. This CDR3 is built from 15 residues. The germline V gene has CDR1 MDHEN and CDR2 SYDVKM. The J segment lost 2 bases and the V segment lost 6 bases, leaving 8 bases of the junction unmatched. CDR3 in amino acids: CASSPPGQYTDTQYF. Written as DNA, the CDR3 is TGTGCCAGCAGCCCTCCGGGACAGTACACAGATACGCAGTATTTT.

The chain links TRBV9 to TRBJ2-3, with 12 bases identical to TRBD2. The CDR3 spans 18 residues. V shed 4 bases, J shed 0 bases, and the junction held 9 bases outside the gene matches. Germline V gives CDR1 SGDLS, CDR2 YYNGEE. DNA of the CDR3: TGTGCCAGCAGCACACTACCCGGGACTAGCGGGAGCACAGATACGCAGTATTTT. Amino acids: CASSTLPGTSGSTDTQYF.

The chain carries TRBV5-1 and TRBJ1-2; D not certain. This CDR3 has 15 residues. Germline V CDR1 and CDR2: SGHRS, YFSETQ. Trimming cost V 0 bases and J 2 bases, with 11 bases left between them. The CDR3 here is CASSLAGGLNYGYTF. The CDR3 region has the DNA TGCGCCAGCAGCTTGGCCGGAGGACTAAACTATGGCTACACCTTC.

The V gene is TRBV18, the J gene TRBJ2-7; TRBD1 aligns across 8 bases. Germline-derived CDR1 and CDR2 are KGHSH and LQKENI. CDR3 size: 15 residues. V dropped 3 bases and J dropped 1; count of bases not matched to a gene: 5. The CDR3 spells CASSPGTGLSYEQYF. CDR3 DNA: TGTGCCAGCTCACCCGGGACAGGCCTATCCTACGAGCAGTACTTC.

This clone showed up just once. The chain joins TRBV27 to TRBJ1-5, with unresolved D. The germline V gene encodes CDR1 MNHEY and CDR2 SMNVEV (reference sequence). This CDR3 has 13 residues. The V end was cut by 8 bases, the J end by 1 base, with 9 bases between. In nucleotides, the CDR3 is TGTGCCAGCGGGCAGTGGAGCAATCAGCCCCAGCATTTT. Translating it yields CASGQWSNQPQHF.

This chain uses TRBV2 with TRBJ2-5, with 10 positions matching TRBD1. This CDR3 comprises 15 residues. From germline, CDR1 is SNHLY and CDR2 FYNNEI. The J segment lost 1 base and the V segment lost 4 bases, leaving 3 bases of the junction unmatched. The CDR3 nucleotides read TGTGCCAGCAGTGGGACAGGGGGACTCCAAGAGACCCAGTACTTC. It specifies CASSGTGGLQETQYF.

This chain connects TRBV5-8 to TRBJ2-6, with TRBD1 as a possible D gene (5 bases). The CDR3 runs 17 residues. Trimming removed 4 bases at V and 0 bases at J, with 14 bases between. The germline CDR1 and CDR2 sequences are SGHTS and YDEGEE. CDR3 region: CASSPPWGDSGANVLTF. DNA for the CDR3: TGTGCCAGCAGCCCACCCTGGGGCGACTCTGGGGCCAACGTCCTGACTTTC.

V and J are TRBV6-2 or TRBV6-3 and TRBJ2-7, with a weak D call TRBD2 (5 bases). V was shortened by 2 bases and J by 0 bases, with 14 bases between the two germline ends. Germline V gene sequence: CDR1 MNHEY, CDR2 SVGEGT. CDR3 length equals 16 residues. CDR3 in amino acids: CASSYRAGRSSYEQYF. As DNA, the CDR3 is TGTGCCAGCAGTTACAGGGCGGGCCGGAGCTCCTACGAGCAGTACTTC.

This chain connects TRBV28 to TRBJ2-2; no definite D call. The CDR3 loop spans 11 amino acids. V lost 7 bases and J 4 bases, leaving 4 bases between the germline ends. Germline loops: CDR1 MDHEN, CDR2 SYDVKM. The CDR3 here is CASTITGELFF. CDR3 bases: TGTGCCAGCACCATCACCGGGGAGCTGTTTTTT.

V gene TRBV18 combines with J gene TRBJ2-7; 8 bases align to TRBD2. Germline-derived CDR1 and CDR2 are KGHSH and LQKENI. The V gene end was trimmed by 6 bases and the J gene end by 4 bases; junction bases not matched to a gene: 14. The CDR3 loop spans 16 amino acids. For the CDR3, the DNA is TGTGCCAGCTCCTCTGGGGGAGCGGGAGTTTCGTACGAGCAGTACTTC. Its translation: CASSSGGAGVSYEQYF.

This clone was seen many times. The chain has TRBV18 and TRBJ1-3, with D perhaps TRBD1 (6 bases). Trimming removed 3 bases from V and 0 bases from J, with 18 bases in between. The CDR3 has 18 amino acids. CDR1 is KGHSH and CDR2 is LQKENI in the germline V gene. CDR3 DNA: TGTGCCAGCTCACCTGTAGGACAGAGTGGAGCCTCTGGAAACACCATATATTTT. Its translation is CASSPVGQSGASGNTIYF.

This chain joins TRBV9 and TRBJ1-2; D not resolved. Between the trimmed V and J ends, which lost 2 bases and 0 bases, there was a span of 5 bases. Germline V lookup: CDR1 SGDLS, CDR2 YYNGEE. This CDR3 is 13 amino acids long. The CDR3 DNA is TGTGCCAGCAGCGTTGGGCCTAACTATGGCTACACCTTC. Translated: CASSVGPNYGYTF.

This sequence joins TRBV6-2 or TRBV6-3 and TRBJ2-2; 15 positions agree with TRBD2. V was pared by 7 bases and J by 6 bases, with 9 bases of the junction left unmatched. CDR3 length: 17 residues. In germline, CDR1 is MNHEY, CDR2 SVGEGT. CDR3 residues: CASIPGLAGGASGELFF. The CDR3 region has the DNA TGTGCCAGCATCCCGGGACTAGCGGGAGGTGCCTCCGGGGAGCTGTTTTTT.

The gene calls are TRBV6-5 and TRBJ1-1, with 7 bases matching TRBD1. The CDR3 is made up of 14 amino acids. The trim removed 4 bases at V and 1 base at J, leaving 3 bases unmatched. Germline CDR1 MNHEY, CDR2 SVGAGI. Written as DNA, the CDR3 is TGTGCCAGCAGTTCACCAGGGGGGAACACTGAAGCTTTCTTT. Protein product: CASSSPGGNTEAFF.

The CDR3, as DNA: TGTGCCAGCAGTCGACAGGGATCTAATCAGCCCCAGCATTTT. This encodes CASSRQGSNQPQHF. The chain joins TRBV6-2 or TRBV6-3 to TRBJ1-5; TRBD1 agrees at 7 bases. V lost 5 bases, J lost 4 bases, and 5 bases stayed unmatched. Germline values: CDR1 MNHEY, CDR2 SVGEGT. The CDR3 is 14 amino acids.

The J gene is TRBJ1-5, the V gene TRBV6-2 or TRBV6-3, with a weak D call TRBD1 (5 bases). V lost 6 bases, J lost 9 bases, and 21 bases lay in between. This CDR3 contains 15 residues. Germline values: CDR1 MNHEY, CDR2 SVGEGT. The CDR3 region has the DNA TGTGCCAGCAGCCCCTCTAGACAGCAGCAAAGGCCCCAGCATTTT. Encoded protein: CASSPSRQQQRPQHF.

This clone has only a few counts. The gene calls are TRBV5-6 and TRBJ1-6, with 7 bases lining up with TRBD1. V was clipped by 1 base and J by 9 bases; unmatched bases: 4. The CDR3 is 14 amino acids. CDR1 and CDR2 (germline): SGHDT, YYEEEE. The CDR3: CASSLNRGISPLHF. The CDR3 DNA reads as TGTGCCAGCAGCTTGAACAGGGGTATTTCACCCCTCCACTTT.

This chain links TRBV5-4 with TRBJ1-2; a possible D gene is TRBD1 (6 bases). The germline V gene encodes CDR1 SGHNT and CDR2 YYREEE (reference sequence). This CDR3 spans 16 amino acids. Between the trimmed V and J ends, which lost 0 bases and 6 bases, there was a span of 18 bases. The CDR3 DNA reads as TGTGCCAGCAGCTTGGGTGGGAGACAGGCCTTAAATGGCTACACCTTC. Translation gives CASSLGGRQALNGYTF.

The rearrangement uses TRBV4-1 and TRBJ1-1, with D maybe TRBD1 (6 bases). Looked up from germline, CDR1 is MGHRA and CDR2 is YSYEKL. V shed 0 bases and J shed 4 bases, with 18 bases lying between them. There are 17 residues in the CDR3. In nucleotides, the CDR3 is TGCGCCAGCAGCCAAGATTTGAGGCGGGGGGCGTTCACTGAAGCTTTCTTT. This translates into CASSQDLRRGAFTEAFF.